Listed below are T cell receptor beta chains from one sample, sequenced in a study of blood T cell repertoires in COVID-19. The repertoire was sequenced with immunoSEQ multiplex PCR; TCRdb's copy has only in-frame clones and lacks some. The table records about 250,000 clones, roughly 89% of them present only once. Source material: peripheral blood. The receptors were gathered from a woman aged 35 to 49 who had recovered from COVID-19. The conserved cysteine and the conserved F or W are not part of the CDR3 here. Clone size appears in some rows only: once, few, many, or a class for an expanded clone.

CDR3aa: AVNSGGADETQY
j_gene: TRBJ2-5
abundance: -
v_gene: TRBV24-1

CDR3aa: ASSFSHGEGGTDTQY
j_gene: TRBJ2-3
abundance: -
v_gene: TRBV11-3

CDR3aa: ASSLRGAEETQY
j_gene: TRBJ2-5
abundance: -
v_gene: TRBV5-4

CDR3aa: AIRAEYSGNTIY
j_gene: TRBJ1-3
abundance: -
v_gene: TRBV10-3

CDR3aa: ASSQAGLASETQY
j_gene: TRBJ2-5
abundance: once
v_gene: TRBV4-1

CDR3aa: ASSGTLSGANVLT
j_gene: TRBJ2-6
abundance: -
v_gene: TRBV28

CDR3aa: ASNQRGGTGELF
j_gene: TRBJ2-2
abundance: once
v_gene: TRBV6-5

CDR3aa: ASSRTGKNSPLH
j_gene: TRBJ1-6
abundance: -
v_gene: TRBV3-1/TRBV3-2

CDR3aa: ASSVGELAGGPRTGELF
j_gene: TRBJ2-2
abundance: -
v_gene: TRBV9

CDR3aa: ASSLGYESATNEKLF
j_gene: TRBJ1-4
abundance: -
v_gene: TRBV5-6

CDR3aa: ASSSLGGGNSPLH
j_gene: TRBJ1-6
abundance: few
v_gene: TRBV5-4

CDR3aa: ASSASGGPYNEQF
j_gene: TRBJ2-1
abundance: -
v_gene: TRBV9

CDR3aa: ASSRIRPGNTEAF
j_gene: TRBJ1-1
abundance: -
v_gene: TRBV27

CDR3aa: ASSLTGGDTQY
j_gene: TRBJ2-3
abundance: once
v_gene: TRBV5-1

CDR3aa: ATSDSTRGNTEAF
j_gene: TRBJ1-1
abundance: -
v_gene: TRBV24-1

CDR3aa: ASSYGGSGGYT
j_gene: TRBJ1-2
abundance: once
v_gene: TRBV5-1

CDR3aa: ASSPPTGELF
j_gene: TRBJ2-2
abundance: -
v_gene: TRBV7-6

CDR3aa: ASSVRQGSGNTIY
j_gene: TRBJ1-3
abundance: -
v_gene: TRBV5-4

CDR3aa: SVLTGTGGTEAF
j_gene: TRBJ1-1
abundance: -
v_gene: TRBV29-1

CDR3aa: ATLWGSGGQETQY
j_gene: TRBJ2-5
abundance: -
v_gene: TRBV2

CDR3aa: ASSPPRRSGLDTQY
j_gene: TRBJ2-3
abundance: -
v_gene: TRBV5-5

CDR3aa: ASSLRDRGWF
j_gene: TRBJ2-1
abundance: -
v_gene: TRBV12-3/TRBV12-4

CDR3aa: ASSYGQGSGYT
j_gene: TRBJ1-2
abundance: once
v_gene: TRBV12-3/TRBV12-4

CDR3aa: ASSESQENTEAF
j_gene: TRBJ1-1
abundance: -
v_gene: TRBV10-1

CDR3aa: SVERKAGVMI
j_gene: TRBJ2-1
abundance: -
v_gene: TRBV29-1

CDR3aa: ASSEREGQIYGYT
j_gene: TRBJ1-2
abundance: -
v_gene: TRBV2

CDR3aa: ASSPPGQALNTEAF
j_gene: TRBJ1-1
abundance: once
v_gene: TRBV7-2